Listed below are T cell receptor beta chains from one sample, sequenced in a study of control samples from healthy donors and cancer patients. The method was immunoSEQ multiplex PCR; TCRdb's version includes in-frame clones alone and lacks a portion of them. The sample records 250,000 to 300,000 clones, almost 85% being singletons. What was sequenced was PBMCs. The source of these receptors is a woman in her sixties or seventies with lung cancer. Each CDR3 is given with its conserved first and last residue. A D gene is named only where the DNA matches it firmly. Rows may omit the clone size; those that give it use once, few, many or a size class.

clone size,J gene,D gene,V gene,CDR3 protein,CDR3 DNA
NA,TRBJ2-3,NA,TRBV5-1,CASSLEGGSTDTQYF,TGCGCCAGCAGCTTGGAAGGGGGGAGCACAGATACGCAGTATTTT
NA,TRBJ2-2,NA,TRBV2,CASTPRATGELFF,TGTGCCAGCACCCCAAGGGCCACCGGGGAGCTGTTTTTT
NA,TRBJ2-7,TRBD1,TRBV7-2,CASRKSAGTGASYEQYF,TGTGCCAGCAGAAAATCGGCCGGGACAGGGGCTTCCTACGAGCAGTACTTC
NA,TRBJ2-5,NA,TRBV18,CASSSGQRQETQYF,TGTGCCAGCTCATCCGGACAGAGACAAGAGACCCAGTACTTC
NA,TRBJ2-2,NA,TRBV7-8,CASSLGQANTGELFF,TGTGCCAGCAGCTTAGGTCAGGCGAACACCGGGGAGCTGTTTTTT
NA,TRBJ1-1,TRBD1,TRBV12-3/TRBV12-4,CATYLQGVAEAFF,TGTGCCACCTATCTACAGGGGGTCGCTGAAGCTTTCTTT
NA,TRBJ1-1,NA,TRBV3-1/TRBV3-2,CASSRLMGENTEAFF,TGTGCCAGCAGCCGGCTGATGGGAGAGAACACTGAAGCTTTCTTT
NA,TRBJ2-2,NA,TRBV5-1,CASSSRSGNTGELFF,TGCGCCAGCAGCTCCCGGTCGGGAAACACCGGGGAGCTGTTTTTT
NA,TRBJ1-6,NA,TRBV19,CASRTTGLDNSPLHF,TGTGCCAGTCGGACCACAGGCTTAGATAATTCACCCCTCCACTTT
NA,TRBJ2-1,NA,TRBV5-5,CASSLEWQGFGEQFF,TGTGCCAGCAGCTTGGAATGGCAGGGTTTTGGTGAGCAGTTCTTC
NA,TRBJ2-7,TRBD2,TRBV5-1,CASSSYGTSGSTYEQYF,TGCGCCAGCAGCTCCTACGGGACTAGCGGGAGCACCTACGAGCAGTACTTC
NA,TRBJ2-4,NA,TRBV7-8,CASSLGRDTIQYF,TGTGCCAGCAGCTTAGGCAGGGACACCATTCAGTACTTC
NA,TRBJ2-7,TRBD1,TRBV25-1,CASRDRDPYEQYF,TGTGCCAGCAGAGACAGGGACCCCTACGAGCAGTACTTC
NA,TRBJ2-3,NA,TRBV11-2,CASSLDLGSTDTQYF,TGTGCCAGCAGCTTAGATCTCGGAAGCACAGATACGCAGTATTTT
once,TRBJ1-1,NA,TRBV25-1,CASRGTGLNTEAFF,TGTGCCAGCCGGGGAACAGGGCTGAACACTGAAGCTTTCTTT
NA,TRBJ1-3,NA,TRBV7-2,CASSPRVQVSGNTIYF,TGTGCCAGCAGTCCAAGGGTACAGGTCTCTGGAAACACCATATATTTT
NA,TRBJ1-5,TRBD1,TRBV18,CASSRGQGNQPQHF,TGTGCCAGCTCACGGGGACAGGGCAATCAGCCCCAGCATTTT
NA,TRBJ1-4,TRBD1,TRBV30,CAWSYDRAGEKLFF,TGTGCCTGGAGTTATGACAGGGCGGGTGAAAAACTGTTTTTT
NA,TRBJ2-7,TRBD1,TRBV6-6,CASSTGQTPTKQYF,TGTGCCAGCAGCACGGGACAGACCCCTACGAAGCAGTACTTC
NA,TRBJ2-3,TRBD2,TRBV30,CAWSVGLAASTDTQYF,TGTGCCTGGAGTGTAGGGCTAGCGGCTAGCACAGATACGCAGTATTTT
once,TRBJ1-6,NA,TRBV5-5,CASSLGRGGTLPPLHF,TGTGCCAGCAGCTTGGGGCGGGGGGGGACGTTACCACCCCTCCACTTT
NA,TRBJ1-1,NA,TRBV10-3,CAITTDLNTEAFF,TGTGCCATCACTACGGACCTGAACACTGAAGCTTTCTTT